These 8 T cell receptor beta chains share one sample of origin, sequenced in a study of CD8+ T cells in alopecia areata. Treatment of the sample: oral pan-JAK inhibitor, 5-10 mg twice daily. Once RNA had been extracted, it was reverse transcribed into cDNA to act as the sequencing template. Sequenced by immunoSEQ multiplex PCR; TCRdb stores in-frame clones only, minus some. The sample shows some 130,000 clones, nearly 55% of them seen only once. The sequencing here drew on CD8+ T cells sorted from blood, taken at week 4, from a patient treated with tofacitinib. These receptors were taken from a human donor with alopecia areata.

The chain employs TRBV2 and TRBJ1-2, with unresolved D. Trimming left V 5 bases short and J 4 bases short, with 17 bases between. The CDR3 totals 15 residues. The V gene's germline CDR1 is SNHLY and CDR2 FYNNEI. CDR3 DNA sequence: TGTGCCAGCAGTCCACGGTTGGGCGGCAGCTATGGCTACACCTTC. Its protein product is CASSPRLGGSYGYTF.

The genes are TRBV27 and TRBJ1-1, with no clear D. Trimming took off 6 bases at V and 0 bases at J, with 11 bases between the two ends. Germline CDR1 is MNHEY and CDR2 is SMNVEV (reference sequence). The CDR3 spans 14 residues. The CDR3: CASSGWEMNTEAFF. CDR3 coding DNA: TGTGCCAGCAGCGGATGGGAGATGAACACTGAAGCTTTCTTT.

This clone appeared a few times. The CDR3 DNA reads as TGTGCCAGCAGTGGGGGAACAGATACGGCCCCTTACTACGAGCAGTACTTC. It specifies CASSGGTDTAPYYEQYF. This chain connects TRBV25-1 to TRBJ2-7; the D is unclear. Germline V gene lookup returns CDR1 MGHDK and CDR2 SYGVNS. The germline V and J ends were trimmed by 4 bases and 3 bases, with 22 bases remaining between them. This CDR3 region has 17 residues.

The chain joins TRBV10-3 to TRBJ2-6; TRBD1 matches at 8 bases. V shed 4 bases, J shed 4 bases, and the junction held 6 bases outside the gene matches. The germline CDR1 and CDR2 sequences are ENHRY and SYGVKD. The CDR3 consists of 16 residues. The CDR3 nucleotides are TGTGCCATCAGTGGCGGACAGGGAGCCGGGGCCAACGTCCTGACTTTC. Its translation: CAISGGQGAGANVLTF.

This clone turned up a few times. At one boundary the junction diverges from the germline segment, which might be a read error. The chain is built from TRBV14 and TRBJ2-5; D assignment may be TRBD1 or TRBD2 (5 bases each). CDR1 is SGHDN and CDR2 is FVKESK in the germline V gene. This CDR3 is 16 amino acids long. As DNA, the CDR3 is TGTGCCAGCAGCCAAGCTTTGTGGGACCATCAAGGGACCCAGTACTTC. The encoded protein is CASSQALWDHQGTQYF.

This clone was seen only a few times. V is TRBV25-1 and J is TRBJ2-1; maybe TRBD2 (5 bases). CDR1 and CDR2 (germline): MGHDK, SYGVNS. The CDR3 is made up of 14 amino acids. V gave up 4 bases and J gave up 5 bases, with 12 bases separating them. The CDR3 coding sequence is TGTGCCAGCAGTGTTCGGGGAACCAACAATGAGCAGTTCTTC. As protein: CASSVRGTNNEQFF.

This chain links TRBV13 with TRBJ2-4; 8 nucleotides line up with TRBD2. CDR3 length: 17 residues. CDR1 PRHDT and CDR2 FYEKMQ come from the germline V gene (reference sequence). The V segment lost 5 bases and the J segment 0 bases; nucleotides outside the gene matches: 9. DNA of the CDR3: TGTGCCAGCAGCCACAACGGGGGGGACGTAGCCAAAAACATTCAGTACTTC. This encodes CASSHNGGDVAKNIQYF.

CDR3 protein: CASTPTSSDRGQETQYF. In DNA, the CDR3 is TGCGCCAGCACGCCGACCTCCTCGGACAGGGGACAAGAGACCCAGTACTTC. The V gene is TRBV5-1, the J gene TRBJ2-5; 9 positions agree with TRBD1. CDR3 length equals 17 residues. Trimming at V came to 6 bases and at J to 2 bases, leaving 14 bases not matched to a gene. Germline V gene data show CDR1 as SGHRS and CDR2 as YFSETQ.